This T cell receptor beta chain originates from a study of Graves' ophthalmopathy and Graves' hyperthyroidism. Findings and limits, study-wide: Blood also held most thyroid clonotypes expanded above 0.001 frequency. Discriminating ophthalmopathy from stable hyperthyroidism, a 13-signature model attained a sensitivity of under 90% and a specificity of about 81%.

The diagnostic workup employed clinical symptoms, serum thyroxine, TRAb, thyroid ultrasound and orbital computed tomography. Someone took the PBMCs out of approximately 9 ml of fresh peripheral blood. From RNA, the CDR3 regions of TCR beta chains were amplified and sequenced. First-round RT-PCR employed HTBI primers, with a second-round multiplex PCR after it. One entry per CDR3 protein, called by TCRdb with MiXCR from the multiplex PCR reads. The table shows 260,000 or so distinct CDR3 sequences, with around 50% occurring only once. The CDR3 spans 15 residues. CDR1 and CDR2 (germline): LNHNV, YYDKDF (reference sequence). Trimming took 3 bases from V and 3 from J, leaving 14 bases between them. This clonotype has at least ten counts. Antigen unknown.

Input material: peripheral blood. The sequence derives from an adult man with Graves' ophthalmopathy. The chain combines TRBV15 with TRBJ1-1; tentatively, D is TRBD1 (5 bases). CDR3 DNA sequence: TGTGCCACCAGCAGTGGGACCCTAGGGGACACTGAAGCTTTCTTT. This translates into CATSSGTLGDTEAFF.